A selection of T cell receptor beta chains follows, all from one sample in a study of Ad26.COV2.S vaccination and SARS-CoV-2 variants. Profiled with immunoSEQ multiplex PCR; TCRdb holds only in-frame clones, not every one. The sample has approximately 500,000 clones, roughly 85% seen once. Sequencing used peripheral blood, obtained in a trial of Ad26.COV2.S vaccine versus placebo. These TCRs come from a person aged 18-65 years who received the Ad26.COV2.S COVID-19 vaccine or a placebo. The CDR3 runs from the conserved cysteine through the conserved F or W. The D gene is left open where the match is weak. Where a row states a size, it is once, few, many or the class of an expanded clone; other rows omit it.

v_gene	len	j_gene	d_gene	abundance	CDR3aa	CDR3nt
TRBV19	15	TRBJ2-3	TRBD2	.	CASSNREGLGDTQYF	TGTGCCAGTAGTAATAGGGAGGGCCTTGGAGATACGCAGTATTTT
TRBV4-3	15	TRBJ2-2	.	.	CASSQRPGNTGELFF	TGCGCCAGCAGCCAAAGGCCAGGGAACACCGGGGAGCTGTTTTTT
TRBV27	19	TRBJ2-2	TRBD2	.	CASSPSPGLAGALGGELFF	TGTGCCAGCAGTCCGTCTCCAGGACTAGCGGGAGCCTTGGGCGGGGAGCTGTTTTTT
TRBV27	13	TRBJ1-1	.	.	CASSATGNTEAFF	TGTGCCAGCAGTGCGACAGGAAACACTGAAGCTTTCTTT
TRBV12-3/TRBV12-4	11	TRBJ1-1	.	.	CASSLGTEAFF	TGTGCCAGCAGTTTAGGCACTGAAGCTTTCTTT
TRBV28	14	TRBJ1-4	TRBD1	.	CASSLGTGHEKLFF	TGTGCCAGCAGTTTAGGGACAGGGCACGAAAAACTGTTTTTT
TRBV5-1	16	TRBJ2-3	TRBD2	.	CASSSGLALSTDTQYF	TGCGCCAGCAGTTCGGGACTAGCGCTTAGCACAGATACGCAGTATTTT
TRBV12-5	13	TRBJ1-1	.	.	CASGLAMNTEAFF	TGTGCTAGTGGTTTGGCCATGAACACTGAAGCTTTCTTT
TRBV5-1	15	TRBJ2-7	.	.	CASSLRGVSSYEQYF	TGCGCCAGCAGCTTACGCGGGGTCAGCTCCTACGAGCAGTACTTC
TRBV7-8	14	TRBJ2-7	TRBD2	.	CASSLREGQTEQYF	TGTGCCAGCAGCTTAAGGGAGGGCCAAACCGAGCAGTACTTC
TRBV5-1	15	TRBJ1-6	TRBD1	few	CASSDGQGWNSPLHF	TGCGCCAGCAGCGACGGACAGGGTTGGAATTCACCCCTCCACTTT
TRBV27	13	TRBJ2-2	.	.	CASSMSLTGELFF	TGTGCCAGCAGCATGAGCCTCACCGGGGAGCTGTTTTTT
TRBV5-1	14	TRBJ2-2	.	.	CASSFKGVTGELFF	TGCGCCAGCAGCTTTAAGGGGGTCACCGGGGAGCTGTTTTTT
TRBV7-8	17	TRBJ2-5	TRBD2	.	CASSLGAGGLGGETQYF	TGTGCCAGCAGCTTAGGAGCGGGAGGCCTGGGTGGGGAGACCCAGTACTTC
TRBV5-1	15	TRBJ2-5	.	.	CASSTQGGPGETQYF	TGCGCCAGCAGCACCCAGGGGGGGCCGGGGGAGACCCAGTACTTC
TRBV15	16	TRBJ2-3	.	.	CATSRVPGKGTDTQYF	TGTGCCACCAGCAGGGTACCTGGAAAGGGCACAGATACGCAGTATTTT